One T cell receptor beta chain is described in this entry. The target of this receptor is not known. No much larger clone exists at a distance of one base, and base qualities are not known. The germline V gene specifies MDHEN as CDR1 and SYDVKM as CDR2. The cysteine opens and the phenylalanine closes a CDR3 of 15 amino acids. The read is trimmed to its CDR3 DNA, 45 bases read in frame from base 1. V lost 4 bases and J lost 4 bases, and the count of bases not matched to a germline gene is 5. TCR CDR3 regions were amplified from genomic DNA by multiplex PCR using the deep immunoSEQ assay. Extracted genomic DNA from each cell subset was distributed evenly across all wells of several immunoSEQ 96-well plates, and each plate was treated as a replicate. For sorted subsets, approximately 0.2 ug of genomic DNA, equivalent to tens of thousands of T cell genomes, went into each replicate PCR. Purified libraries were quantified with a Qubit 3.0 fluorometer, sized on a Bioanalyzer 2100, and re-quantified with the KAPA Library Quantification kit. A separate single-read 150-cycle Illumina NextSeq 550 flow cell was used to sequence each immunoSEQ 96-well plate. Per the original workflow: The immunoSEQ output contained only junctional sequences without quality scores, so filtering could not match that applied to full-length reads. Sequences were annotated with PyIR, a Python wrapper for IgBLAST v1.9, and V/J genes and CDR3 were assigned using IMGT germline references. Reads were filtered out if the reads had weak V/J assignments (E-value above 1e-6), no CDR3, stop codons, out-of-frame junctions, or ambiguous translated residues. A V3J clonotype was defined by an identical inferred V gene, J gene, and CDR3 amino acid sequence. Percentage overlap between repertoires was computed as shared unique clonotypes divided by the size of the smaller repertoire. RTK rarefaction, the Chao1 estimator, and Recon v2.1 estimates of unobserved clonotypes were used to assess repertoire richness. OLGA was used to compute generation probabilities for all TCRbeta clonotypes that the gDNA method yielded from a few donors. TCRdb mirrors the immuneACCESS table, restricted to in-frame sequences. Some clones are absent from its copies; in checked studies, under half trace to an unresolved V gene, and the reason for the others is unknown. Clonal size and the V and J genes are those of that table, whereas D and trimming came from the DNA. The sample profile shows approximately 740,000 clones; approximately 79% of them were found once. The ten largest clonotypes hold roughly 1.7% of the sample.

The data belong to a study of shared clonotypes between healthy human individuals (dated by TCRdb to 2018 to 2021). General notes on the study: The cohort comprised a couple of women and a few men aged 18 to 49 years. For each donor, CD4 naive and CD4 memory were each run on three plates, CD8 naive on two plates, and CD8 memory on one plate. The study deeply sequenced blood TCR repertoires of about five healthy adults to estimate repertoire size and the extent of clonotype sharing between individuals. To increase sequencing depth and limit assay-specific biases, different laboratories used diverse techniques to prepare libraries and sequence TCR repertoires. Between about 0.85 and 9.5 billion PBMCs per donor were obtained by leukapheresis. Findings and caveats that apply to the study as a whole: Incomplete sequencing was indicated by rarefaction of sorted-subset datasets, despite the large sequencing depth. Naive subsets generally had larger estimated clonotype richness than memory subsets did. Because the study included a small number of donors, the genetic and exposure-history diversity represented was limited. Compared with non-shared clonotypes, clonotypes shared by all four sorted-subset donors had higher generation probabilities. Across a few donors, roughly 5.4% of naive CD4, 3% to 4% of naive CD8, 2% to 2.5% of memory CD4, and roughly 0.41% of memory CD8 clonotypes were shared. Sampling was restricted to blood, and TCR repertoires in tissue are likely to differ from TCR repertoires in blood. Pairwise subsampling led to the expectation that sequencing depth would affect the degree of clonotype sharing among donors.

Donors were healthy HIV-negative adults with no recently reported acute infections or vaccinations. All donors were Caucasian adults living in Nashville, Tennessee, USA. CD4+ T cells were enriched by magnetic negative selection, after which naive cells were positively selected on CD45RA and the negative fraction was taken as the memory subset. Blood was obtained by leukapheresis, after which PBMCs were separated by Ficoll-Histopaque density gradient centrifugation and cryopreserved in liquid nitrogen vapor phase. Analytical flow cytometry was used to check the purity and quantity of each magnetically sorted T cell population. Genomic DNA was isolated from each sorted fraction and quantified by UV absorbance on a Nanodrop 2000c.

Here the chain combines TRBV28 and TRBJ2-3; 10 central nucleotides agree with TRBD1. Sequences were obtained from memory CD4+ T cells sorted from blood. The intended sense of this specimen's cell subset or site label: CD45RA-negative fraction. The clonotype was recovered from a woman younger than 45 in good health. DNA sequence: TGTGCCAGCAGTTACAGGACAGGGGGTGCAGATACGCAGTATTTT. This is translated as CASSYRTGGADTQYF.